Sequencing of this TCR beta chain was carried out in a study of Graves' ophthalmopathy and Graves' hyperthyroidism. Across the study: Cases classed as stable hyperthyroidism had no ophthalmopathy within 18 months of follow-up. Study-wide points: Blood shared most expanded thyroid clonotypes above 0.001 frequency.

Among the hyperthyroidism patients, all were newly diagnosed, aged 18 to 65, with under 2 months' duration. Amplification from RNA transcripts yielded the TCR beta CDR3 regions. An opening RT-PCR round employed HTBI primers and preceded a second-round multiplex PCR. Via MiXCR, TCRdb re-called the multiplex PCR reads, giving one row per CDR3 protein. This table holds a few hundred thousand distinct CDR3 sequences, about 35% found once. Germline V lookup: CDR1 MNHEY, CDR2 SVGAGI. The V end lost 8 bases, the J end lost 7 bases, and 15 bases lay between the germline ends. The CDR3 is made up of 13 amino acids. Turning to this clonotype: Antigen unknown. A much bigger clone sits one base away, suggesting this may be a read error.

The sequenced sample consisted of peripheral blood or thyroid tissue (not recorded which). The chain joins TRBV6-5 to TRBJ1-5; D not resolved. The TCR comes from an adult man with Graves' hyperthyroidism. CDR3 sequence: CASRSAVEQPQHF. CDR3 nucleotide sequence: TGTGCCAGCCGGTCTGCGGTAGAGCAGCCCCAGCATTTT.